What follows are 29 T cell receptor beta chains derived from one specimen sequenced in a study of CXCR3-negative and CXCR3-positive naive CD8 T cells. Study findings and constraints: Relative to CXCR3-negative naive cells, CXCR3-positive naive cells had more hydrophobic TRB CDR3s.

The libraries of TRB cDNA were constructed through 5' RACE using UMI labels. Reanalyzing the 5' RACE reads, TCRdb keeps one entry per CDR3 protein, without DNA. The table lists about 110,000 distinct CDR3 sequences. Antigens of these TCRs are unknown. What was sequenced was naive CXCR3+ CD8+ T cells from blood. Subset defined: CD45RO-CCR7+CD27+CD95- naive CD8+ T cells expressing CXCR3 (TNR3+). These receptors were obtained from a human donor in good health. Some clones in this sample may be carry-over from other donors' samples.

CDR3 region: CASSPRLDLTGELFF. The chain uses TRBV7-9 and TRBJ2-2. Per germline, CDR1 SEHNR and CDR2 FQNEAQ (reference sequence). The CDR3 consists of 15 residues.

CDR3 loop: CASSLDGFAKNIQYF. V gene TRBV7-2 combines with J gene TRBJ2-4. Looked up from germline, CDR1 is SGHTA and CDR2 is FQGNSA. CDR3 length: 15 residues.

The CDR3 sequence: CASETGGLYNEQFF. The chain uses TRBV12-3 or TRBV12-4 and TRBJ2-1. The CDR3 runs to 14 residues.

V and J are TRBV28 and TRBJ2-7; TCRdb calls TRBD1, which cannot be checked without DNA. This CDR3 has 14 residues. Germline V lookup: CDR1 MDHEN, CDR2 SYDVKM. CDR3: CASRGRGPSYEQYF.

The CDR3 is CSVAVDDYEQYF. This chain connects TRBV29-1 to TRBJ2-7. This CDR3 contains 12 residues. Germline CDR1 is SQVTM and CDR2 is ANQGSEA.

This chain connects TRBV29-1 to TRBJ2-5; TCRdb lists TRBD1, though no DNA is available to test this call. Germline CDR1 is SQVTM and CDR2 is ANQGSEA. The CDR3 runs 13 residues. The CDR3 spells CSVEGGGQETQYF.

The chain has TRBV28 and TRBJ2-3; TCRdb picks TRBD1, but there is no DNA to check that call. The CDR3 runs 13 residues. Germline CDR1 MDHEN, CDR2 SYDVKM. The CDR3: CASSSTSPDTQYF.

V is TRBV30 and J is TRBJ1-6. This CDR3 has 15 residues. Germline V gene data show CDR1 as GTSNPN and CDR2 as SVGIG (reference sequence). The CDR3 spells CAWSVRDHLNSPLHF.

The rearrangement joins TRBV4-2 to TRBJ2-3. In germline, CDR1 is LGHNA, CDR2 YNFKEQ. The CDR3 length is 14 residues. This chain's CDR3 is CASRGMFKTDTQYF.

The chain couples TRBV7-9 to TRBJ1-1. The CDR3 runs to 14 residues. In germline, CDR1 is SEHNR, CDR2 FQNEAQ (reference sequence). The CDR3 here is CASGQLRANTEAFF. The variable domain in full, with the rest retrieved from reference TRBV7-9 and TRBJ1-1, is DTGVSQNPRHKITKRGQNVTFRCDPISEHNRLYWYRQTLGQGPEFLTYFQNEAQLEKSRLLSDRFSAERPKGSFSTLEIQRTEQGDSAMYLCASGQLRANTEAFFGQGTRLTVV.

The V gene is TRBV2, the J gene TRBJ2-2; no DNA is available, so the TRBD1 call from TCRdb remains unchecked. CDR1 is SNHLY, CDR2 FYNNEI, per germline. This CDR3 comprises 17 residues. The CDR3 sequence is CASSGVPGQGDTGELFF.

The chain combines TRBV7-9 with TRBJ1-4. The CDR3 covers 12 residues. Germline V CDR1 and CDR2: SEHNR, FQNEAQ (reference sequence). The chain's CDR3 is CASSLAPVKLFF. The complete variable domain, with remaining parts taken from reference TRBV7-9 and TRBJ1-4, reads DTGVSQNPRHKITKRGQNVTFRCDPISEHNRLYWYRQTLGQGPEFLTYFQNEAQLEKSRLLSDRFSAERPKGSFSTLEIQRTEQGDSAMYLCASSLAPVKLFFGSGTQLSVL.

The chain links TRBV7-9 to TRBJ2-5. This CDR3 contains 16 residues. CDR1 SEHNR and CDR2 FQNEAQ come from the germline V gene (reference sequence). CDR3 loop: CASSLAASGGQETQYF. The whole variable domain, filled in from reference TRBV7-9 and TRBJ2-5, reads DTGVSQNPRHKITKRGQNVTFRCDPISEHNRLYWYRQTLGQGPEFLTYFQNEAQLEKSRLLSDRFSAERPKGSFSTLEIQRTEQGDSAMYLCASSLAASGGQETQYFGPGTRLLVL.

The genes are TRBV28 and TRBJ1-4. Germline V gene sequence: CDR1 MDHEN, CDR2 SYDVKM. The CDR3 contains 13 residues. CDR3 sequence reads: CASSTGLDEKLFF.

J is TRBJ1-2 and V is TRBV4-1; as DNA is missing, the TRBD1 call by TCRdb cannot be tested. The CDR3 extends over 13 amino acids. Germline V CDR1 and CDR2: MGHRA, YSYEKL. The CDR3 loop reads CASSQGLGDGYTF.

The V call is TRBV3-1, the J call TRBJ2-3; TCRdb names TRBD2, which stays unverified in the absence of DNA. The CDR3 sequence is 16 residues long. CDR1 is LGHDT, CDR2 YNNKEL, per germline (reference sequence). The CDR3 is CASSQTAREGADTQYF.

The chain links TRBV2 to TRBJ2-1; the D call from TCRdb, TRBD2, cannot be confirmed without DNA. The CDR3 is 15 amino acids. Germline assignment: CDR1 SNHLY and CDR2 FYNNEI. The CDR3 loop reads CASSDLVAGDNEQFF.

This chain joins TRBV27 and TRBJ2-5; TCRdb designates TRBD1, a call that cannot be tested without DNA. Germline V lookup: CDR1 MNHEY, CDR2 SMNVEV (reference sequence). This CDR3 spans 13 amino acids. This CDR3 reads CASSSDRVKTQYF.

The CDR3 reads CASSYQGRTEAFF. This chain connects TRBV6-5 to TRBJ1-1. This CDR3 has 13 residues. The germline V gene encodes CDR1 MNHEY and CDR2 SVGAGI.

CDR3 loop: CASSILITEEQFF. The chain employs TRBV7-9 and TRBJ2-1. CDR1 and CDR2 from the germline V gene are SEHNR and FQNEAQ (reference sequence). The CDR3 sequence is 13 residues long.

The V gene is TRBV3-1, the J gene TRBJ2-1; TCRdb's D gene call, TRBD2, goes unchecked for lack of DNA. Germline V gene sequence: CDR1 LGHDT, CDR2 YNNKEL (reference sequence). This CDR3 region has 14 residues. This CDR3 reads CASSQGLAGGTQFF.

CDR3 amino acids: CASSLNSGSYEQYF. The chain couples TRBV27 to TRBJ2-7. The CDR3 consists of 14 residues. Germline-derived CDR1 and CDR2 are MNHEY and SMNVEV (reference sequence).

V gene TRBV2 combines with J gene TRBJ2-6. The CDR3 consists of 18 residues. The germline gives CDR1 SNHLY, CDR2 FYNNEI. The CDR3 loop is CASSREQSTLSGANVLTF.

The J gene is TRBJ2-3, the V gene TRBV6-4; TCRdb calls TRBD1, which cannot be checked without DNA. CDR3 length equals 15 residues. Germline lookup yields CDR1 MRHNA and CDR2 SNTAGT. The chain's CDR3 is CASSDGRGSTDTQYF.

This CDR3 is CSARDHSGGAYEQYF. The chain couples TRBV20-1 to TRBJ2-7; TCRdb proposes TRBD2, but this gene call is untestable without DNA. Germline loops: CDR1 DFQATT, CDR2 SNEGSKA (reference sequence). This CDR3 region has 15 residues.

This chain uses TRBV28 with TRBJ1-5; TCRdb calls TRBD1, which cannot be checked without DNA. From germline, CDR1 is MDHEN and CDR2 SYDVKM. This CDR3 has 12 amino acids. This chain's CDR3 is CASSRGLQPQHF.

This chain links TRBV15 with TRBJ2-1; the TCRdb D gene call, TRBD1, has no DNA to confirm it. Germline loops: CDR1 LNHNV, CDR2 YYDKDF (reference sequence). The CDR3 has 16 amino acids. Here the CDR3 reads CATSRSDRGLYNEQFF.

The chain joins TRBV28 to TRBJ2-3; TCRdb picks TRBD1, but there is no DNA to check that call. The CDR3 has 14 residues. The germline V gene encodes CDR1 MDHEN and CDR2 SYDVKM. The CDR3 reads CASSRGAGTDTQYF.

The rearrangement uses TRBV2 and TRBJ2-1; the D gene TCRdb calls, TRBD2, cannot be checked with no DNA. Germline lookup yields CDR1 SNHLY and CDR2 FYNNEI. The CDR3 totals 14 residues. The CDR3 here is CASSDPRLAEEQFF.